What follows are 5 T cell receptor beta chains derived from one specimen sequenced in a study of tumor-infiltrating lymphocytes in oesophageal squamous cell carcinoma. TCRdb used MiXCR to reprocess the PCR reads, holding one entry per CDR3 protein. The repertoire holds thousands of distinct CDR3 sequences, with 13% to 15% as singletons. The sample taken for sequencing was normal esophageal tissue next to the tumor. These receptor sequences come from a male donor with esophageal squamous cell carcinoma.

The J gene is TRBJ1-4, the V gene TRBV2, with D hard to call. Trimming removed 3 bases at V and 7 bases at J, with 9 bases between. Germline CDR1 reads SNHLY; CDR2 reads FYNNEI. The CDR3 length is 13 residues. The CDR3 region has the DNA TGTGCCAGCAGTGATGCCGGTGGTGAAAAACTGTTTTTT. This codes for CASSDAGGEKLFF.

On this clonotype itself: An end of the junction differs from the germline gene, which may be a read error. The V and J genes are TRBV2 and TRBJ1-6; D not resolved. Germline CDR1 SNHLY, CDR2 FYNNEI. The CDR3 extends over 14 amino acids. The CDR3, as DNA: TGTGCCAGCCGACCGAGCTCCTATAATTCACCCCTCCACTTC. Protein: CASRPSSYNSPLHF.

The chain links TRBV2 to TRBJ1-1; D is perhaps TRBD1 (6 bases). The CDR3 loop spans 16 amino acids. In germline, CDR1 is SNHLY, CDR2 FYNNEI. Trimming removed 5 bases from V and 1 base from J, with 17 bases in between. CDR3 amino acids: CASSQTGGGRNTEAFF. The CDR3 DNA sequence: TGTGCCAGCAGTCAAACCGGCGGGGGGCGGAACACTGAAGCTTTCTTT. Full variable domain (rest looked up from reference TRBV2 and TRBJ1-1): EPEVTQTPSHQVTQMGQEVILRCVPISNHLYFYWYRQILGQKVEFLVSFYNNEISEKSEIFDDQFSVERPDGSNFTLKIRSTKLEDSAMYFCASSQTGGGRNTEAFFGQGTRLTVV.

This clonotype showed up many times. This chain links TRBV5-8 with TRBJ2-2; D not resolved. The CDR3 has 15 residues. V was pared by 1 base and J by 1 base, with 8 bases between. Germline V gene sequence: CDR1 SGHTS, CDR2 YDEGEE. CDR3 DNA: TGTGCCAGCAGCTTGCTGGGGATGAACACCGGGGAGCTGTTTTTT. It codes for CASSLLGMNTGELFF. Full variable domain (outside the CDR3, taken from reference TRBV5-8 and TRBJ2-2): EAGVTQSPTHLIKTRGQQATLRCSPISGHTSVYWYQQALGLGLQFLLWYDEGEERNRGNFPPRFSGRQFPNYSSELNVNALELEDSALYLCASSLLGMNTGELFFGEGSRLTVL.

This clonotype has only a few counts. V gene TRBV27 combines with J gene TRBJ1-4; weak D call: TRBD1 (5 bases). Germline loops: CDR1 MNHEY, CDR2 SMNVEV (reference sequence). The CDR3 has 17 residues. Trimming stripped 7 bases from V and 4 bases from J, with 22 bases between. In DNA, the CDR3 is TGTGCCAGCAAAGATGGGAGACAGAGCGCAAATAATGAAAAACTGTTTTTT. It translates to CASKDGRQSANNEKLFF.